The 29 T cell receptor beta chains below were found in one sample sequenced in a study of Ad26.COV2.S vaccination and SARS-CoV-2 variants. Clones were read by immunoSEQ multiplex PCR, and TCRdb kept only the in-frame ones, dropping some. The table records about 680,000 clones, 80% to 90% of them present only once. Stated treatment: around 19 received Ad26.COV2.S at low or high dose, single or two shots; several received placebo; per-sample allocation not given. It was on day 63 after the first vaccine or placebo injection that samples were taken. The source material was peripheral blood, sampled in a trial of Ad26.COV2.S vaccine versus placebo. All receptors come from a person aged 18-60 years who received the Ad26.COV2.S COVID-19 vaccine or a placebo.

The CDR3 reads CASTAVQSSYNEQFF. Here the CDR3 DNA reads TGCGCCAGCACGGCGGTTCAGAGCTCCTACAATGAGCAGTTCTTC. The chain employs TRBV5-1 and TRBJ2-1; D gene ambiguous. The V end was cut by 6 bases, the J end by 0 bases, with 13 bases between. The length of the CDR3 is 15 residues. The germline V gene encodes CDR1 SGHRS and CDR2 YFSETQ.

The gene calls are TRBV5-5 and TRBJ2-7, with 7 bases fitting TRBD1. The CDR3 is made up of 15 amino acids. V lost 0 bases to trimming and J lost 1 base; unmatched junction nucleotides: 4. Germline V gene data show CDR1 as SGHKS and CDR2 as YYEKEE (reference sequence). The CDR3, as DNA: TGTGCCAGCAGCTTGGGGACAGGCCTTTCCTACGAGCAGTACTTC. Its translation is CASSLGTGLSYEQYF.

V usage is TRBV5-1 and J usage is TRBJ2-7; possible D gene TRBD1, 5 bases. V lost 2 bases, J lost 1 base, and 13 bases lay in between. Looked up from germline, CDR1 is SGHRS and CDR2 is YFSETQ. The CDR3 is 15 amino acids. The CDR3 bases are TGCGCCAGCAGCTTCCTCCCGGCAGGGTCCTACGAGCAGTACTTC. This encodes CASSFLPAGSYEQYF.

The gene calls are TRBV20-1 and TRBJ2-1; TRBD2 matches 12 bases. J gave up 5 bases and V 3 bases, and 2 bases lay outside the gene matches. Germline V gene lookup returns CDR1 DFQATT and CDR2 SNEGSKA (reference sequence). This CDR3 spans 14 amino acids. DNA for the CDR3: TGCAGTGCTAGTTCTAGCGGGAGGGACAATGAGCAGTTCTTC. Protein product: CSASSSGRDNEQFF.

This clone was picked up one time. This chain uses TRBV7-2 with TRBJ2-5; D unresolved. CDR1 is SGHTA and CDR2 is FQGNSA in the germline V gene. This CDR3 contains 15 residues. The V and J ends lost 1 base and 2 bases respectively, with 11 bases between them. In DNA, the CDR3 is TGTGCCAGCAGCTTAGACGGTGGCGTTCAAGAGACCCAGTACTTC. The encoded protein is CASSLDGGVQETQYF.

The gene calls are TRBV5-4 and TRBJ1-4; 7 bases line up with TRBD1. With 5 bases clipped from V and 3 bases from J, the junction kept 4 bases outside the gene matches. The CDR3 spans 14 residues. Per germline, CDR1 SGHNT and CDR2 YYREEE (reference sequence). This CDR3 is CASSSGTANEKLFF. The DNA of the CDR3 is TGTGCCAGCAGTTCCGGGACAGCTAATGAAAAACTGTTTTTT.

V and J are TRBV29-1 and TRBJ1-5; 8 bases fit TRBD1. The germline CDR1 and CDR2 sequences are SQVTM and ANQGSEA. V lost 6 bases and J lost 6; bases outside the gene matches: 7. This CDR3 is 13 amino acids long. The CDR3 spells CSVSGGQGQPQHF. The CDR3 nucleotides read TGCAGCGTCTCAGGGGGCCAGGGTCAGCCCCAGCATTTT.

The chain uses TRBV2 and TRBJ2-1; TRBD1 or TRBD2 may be the D gene (5 bases each). Between the trimmed V and J ends, which lost 8 bases and 3 bases, there was a span of 14 bases. The CDR3 has 14 residues. Germline V gene data show CDR1 as SNHLY and CDR2 as FYNNEI. This CDR3 is CASGRGRNYNEQFF. CDR3 coding DNA: TGTGCCAGCGGAAGGGGACGGAACTACAATGAGCAGTTCTTC.

V usage is TRBV14 and J usage is TRBJ2-1, with TRBD2 identical over 9 bases. The CDR3 is 15 residues long. Trimming took 4 bases from V and 5 from J; bases not matched to a gene: 6. Germline V gene lookup returns CDR1 SGHDN and CDR2 FVKESK. The CDR3 region has the DNA TGTGCCAGCAGCCGGACTAGCGATATACACAATGAGCAGTTCTTC. Translating it yields CASSRTSDIHNEQFF. Filled out from reference TRBV14 and TRBJ2-1, the complete variable domain reads EAGVTQFPSHSVIEKGQTVTLRCDPISGHDNLYWYRRVMGKEIKFLLHFVKESKQDESGMPNNRFLAERTGGTYSTLKVQPAELEDSGVYFCASSRTSDIHNEQFFGPGTRLTVL.

Turning to this clone: The same CDR3 can be traced to other DNA sequences in this sample. The chain is built from TRBV7-2 and TRBJ1-1, with D unresolved. V was cut by 5 bases and J by 1 base, with 11 bases left in between. The CDR3 length is 14 residues. Germline V gene lookup returns CDR1 SGHTA and CDR2 FQGNSA. As DNA, the CDR3 is TGTGCCAGCAGCCCCAGGACGAGGAACACTGAAGCTTTCTTT. Translating gives CASSPRTRNTEAFF.

Worth noting for this clone: The sample holds other DNA sequences that translate to the same CDR3. This chain joins TRBV29-1 and TRBJ1-5, with D possibly TRBD1 on 5 matching bases. Germline V lookup: CDR1 SQVTM, CDR2 ANQGSEA. This CDR3 has 12 amino acids. V dropped 4 bases and J dropped 2 bases, with 6 bases sitting between them. For the CDR3, the DNA is TGCAGCGTTGGGGACCGCAATCAGCCCCAGCATTTT. This sequence encodes CSVGDRNQPQHF.

On this clone: The junction does not match germline at one end; this may be a read error. The CDR3: CASSPTGGSYNEQFF. In DNA form, the CDR3 reads TGTGCTAGCAGTCCGACAGGGGGCTCCTACAATGAGCAGTTCTTC. The chain has TRBV7-7 and TRBJ2-1; 9 nucleotides line up with TRBD1. CDR3 length equals 15 residues. Germline CDR1 SSHAT, CDR2 FNYEAQ (reference sequence).

The chain uses TRBV19 and TRBJ2-1; TRBD1 agrees at 8 bases. V shed 4 bases and J 5 bases; nucleotides not matched to a gene: 1. Germline lookup yields CDR1 LNHDA and CDR2 SQIVND (reference sequence). The CDR3 totals 13 residues. The CDR3 reads CASSTGQDNEQFF. The CDR3 DNA reads as TGTGCCAGTAGTACGGGACAGGACAATGAGCAGTTCTTC.

V usage is TRBV5-1 and J usage is TRBJ1-2; D might be TRBD1 (5 bases). Trimming took off 4 bases at V and 9 bases at J, with 22 bases between the two ends. Germline V gene data show CDR1 as SGHRS and CDR2 as YFSETQ. The CDR3 consists of 15 residues. The CDR3 sequence is CASSGGDVIYMSYTF. CDR3 DNA: TGCGCCAGCAGCGGAGGGGACGTCATCTATATGAGCTACACCTTC.

The rearrangement joins TRBV7-2 to TRBJ2-5, with 7 bases aligning to TRBD2. V trimming: 5 bases; J trimming: 5 bases; junction bases outside the gene matches: 8. Germline V CDR1 and CDR2: SGHTA, FQGNSA. The CDR3 totals 14 residues. This CDR3 is CASSLVSSGETQYF. For the CDR3, the DNA is TGTGCCAGCAGCCTAGTGAGTAGCGGGGAGACCCAGTACTTC. Supplemented by reference TRBV7-2 and TRBJ2-5, the full variable domain reads GAGVSQSPSNKVTEKGKDVELRCDPISGHTALYWYRQSLGQGLEFLIYFQGNSAPDKSGLPSDRFSAERTGGSVSTLTIQRTQQEDSAVYLCASSLVSSGETQYFGPGTRLLVL.

A single count supports this clone. The chain uses TRBV19 and TRBJ1-1; D unresolved. The CDR3 runs 12 residues. Trimming stripped 6 bases from V and 5 bases from J, with 10 bases between. Germline CDR1 and CDR2: LNHDA and SQIVND (reference sequence). The CDR3 DNA sequence: TGTGCCAGTAGCCCCGAGGGAACTGAAGCTTTCTTT. Its protein product is CASSPEGTEAFF.

This clone occurred a few times. Other DNA sequences in the same sample also yield this CDR3. V and J are TRBV11-2 and TRBJ2-7, with 11 bases that match TRBD2. The germline CDR1 and CDR2 sequences are SGHAT and FQNNGV. V dropped 5 bases and J dropped 3; count of bases not matched to a gene: 3. This CDR3 has 14 residues. The CDR3 nucleotides read TGTGCCAGCAGCCCGGGGACTAGCGGCTACGAGCAGTACTTC. Translating it yields CASSPGTSGYEQYF.

This clone was recorded once. The chain couples TRBV16 to TRBJ2-1, with 8 positions matching TRBD2. The length of the CDR3 is 16 residues. Germline V lookup: CDR1 KGHSY, CDR2 FQNENV. Trimming took 2 bases from V and 5 from J; bases not matched to a gene: 8. The CDR3 coding sequence is TGTGCCAGCAGCCAACCCACTAGCGGAGCTAACAATGAGCAGTTCTTC. It specifies CASSQPTSGANNEQFF.

A single count supports this clone. The J gene is TRBJ2-5, the V gene TRBV5-1; 12 nucleotides match TRBD2. This CDR3 spans 16 amino acids. The trim removed 2 bases at V and 4 bases at J, leaving 6 bases unmatched. From germline, CDR1 is SGHRS and CDR2 YFSETQ. This CDR3 reads CASSFASGRALETQYF. The CDR3 coding sequence is TGCGCCAGCAGCTTCGCTAGCGGGAGGGCCCTAGAGACCCAGTACTTC.

The CDR3 DNA reads TGTGCTAGTGGCCTCCGACATAATACGCAGTATTTT. Protein: CASGLRHNTQYF. The chain couples TRBV12-5 to TRBJ2-3; D uncertain. CDR1 and CDR2 (germline): LGHNT, FRNRAP. The CDR3 is 12 amino acids. V lost 6 bases and J lost 7, with 11 bases in between.

The DNA of the CDR3 is TGTGCCAGCAGTCCCAGGGGGGGCCTAGGCGCCGGGGAGCTGTTTTTT. Residues: CASSPRGGLGAGELFF. The genes are TRBV6-6 and TRBJ2-2, with D possibly called TRBD1 or TRBD2 (7 bases each). The V end lost 5 bases, the J end lost 6 bases, and 19 bases lay between the germline ends. Germline CDR1 MNHNY, CDR2 SVGAGI (reference sequence). CDR3 size: 16 residues.

The chain couples TRBV29-1 to TRBJ2-5; 7 bases align to TRBD2. This CDR3 contains 11 residues. CDR1 SQVTM and CDR2 ANQGSEA come from the germline V gene. Losses at the gene ends were 4 bases for V and 4 bases for J; bases not matched to a gene: 0. The CDR3 sequence is CSVGGGETQYF. For the CDR3, the DNA is TGCAGCGTTGGGGGGGGAGAGACCCAGTACTTC.

V and J are TRBV9 and TRBJ2-1; 9 bases align to TRBD2. V shed 3 bases, J shed 9 bases, and the junction held 10 bases outside the gene matches. Germline CDR1 and CDR2: SGDLS and YYNGEE. The CDR3 has 15 amino acids. The CDR3 spells CASSAGTSQQTEQFF. The CDR3 bases are TGTGCCAGCAGCGCCGGGACTAGCCAGCAGACTGAGCAGTTCTTC.

The gene calls are TRBV27 and TRBJ1-6, with D unresolved. The CDR3 runs to 12 residues. Trimming pared 5 bases from V and 9 bases from J, leaving 8 bases between. Germline values: CDR1 MNHEY, CDR2 SMNVEV (reference sequence). The CDR3 spells CASSMGISPLHF. The CDR3 DNA sequence: TGTGCCAGCAGTATGGGGATTTCACCCCTCCACTTT.

This rearrangement joins TRBV18 to TRBJ2-3; TRBD1 aligns across 9 bases. Per the germline V gene, CDR1 is KGHSH and CDR2 is LQKENI. The CDR3 consists of 16 residues. V lost 3 bases, J lost 1 base, and 5 bases stayed unmatched. The CDR3 sequence is CASSPGQGLGTDTQYF. Here the CDR3 DNA reads TGTGCCAGCTCACCGGGACAGGGTTTGGGCACAGATACGCAGTATTTT.

This clone was found many times. The chain combines TRBV7-8 with TRBJ1-2; no definite D call. From germline, CDR1 is SGHVS and CDR2 FQNEAQ. CDR3 size: 13 residues. The V and J ends lost 5 bases and 3 bases respectively, with 10 bases between them. CDR3 sequence: CASSKGPDYGYTF. For the CDR3, the DNA is TGTGCCAGCAGCAAAGGACCGGACTATGGCTACACCTTC.

The gene calls are TRBV7-8 and TRBJ1-6; D gene ambiguous. Germline V gene sequence: CDR1 SGHVS, CDR2 FQNEAQ. This CDR3 region has 15 residues. V shed 1 base and J shed 10 bases, with 14 bases lying between them. DNA of the CDR3: TGTGCCAGCAGCTTAGAGGGCATTGTAGACTCACCCCTCCACTTT. Translating it yields CASSLEGIVDSPLHF.

This chain uses TRBV29-1 with TRBJ2-3; maybe TRBD1 (6 bases). The CDR3 length is 14 residues. The germline gives CDR1 SQVTM, CDR2 ANQGSEA. V was pared by 8 bases and J by 0 bases, with 15 bases between. As DNA, the CDR3 is TGCAGCACCAACAGGGTCTTTAGCACAGATACGCAGTATTTT. Protein product: CSTNRVFSTDTQYF.

The chain combines TRBV4-3 with TRBJ1-6; D ambiguous. The V gene's germline CDR1 is LGHNA and CDR2 YSLEER. This CDR3 has 15 residues. Trimming took 3 bases from V and 10 from J, leaving 16 bases between them. CDR3 protein: CASSHVEQRGSPLHF. CDR3 nucleotides: TGCGCCAGCAGCCATGTTGAGCAGAGAGGATCACCCCTCCACTTT.